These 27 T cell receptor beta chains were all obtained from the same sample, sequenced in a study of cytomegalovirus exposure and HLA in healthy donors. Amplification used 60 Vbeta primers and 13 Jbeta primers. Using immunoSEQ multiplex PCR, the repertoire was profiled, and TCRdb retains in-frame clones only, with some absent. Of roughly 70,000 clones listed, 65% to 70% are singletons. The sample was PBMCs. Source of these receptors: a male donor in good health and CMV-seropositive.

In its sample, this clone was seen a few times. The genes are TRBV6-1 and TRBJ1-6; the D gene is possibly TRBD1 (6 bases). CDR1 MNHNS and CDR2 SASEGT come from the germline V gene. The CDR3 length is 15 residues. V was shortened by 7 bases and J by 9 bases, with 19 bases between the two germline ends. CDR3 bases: TGTGCCAGCACCGAGCAGTGGGGGCGAGGTTCACCCCTCCACTTT. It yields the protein CASTEQWGRGSPLHF.

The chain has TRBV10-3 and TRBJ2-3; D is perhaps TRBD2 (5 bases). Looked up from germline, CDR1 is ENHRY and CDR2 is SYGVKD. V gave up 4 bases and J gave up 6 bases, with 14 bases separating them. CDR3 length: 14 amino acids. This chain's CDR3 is CAISVTDSTDTQYF. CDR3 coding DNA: TGTGCCATCAGTGTCACGGACTCCACCGATACGCAGTATTTT.

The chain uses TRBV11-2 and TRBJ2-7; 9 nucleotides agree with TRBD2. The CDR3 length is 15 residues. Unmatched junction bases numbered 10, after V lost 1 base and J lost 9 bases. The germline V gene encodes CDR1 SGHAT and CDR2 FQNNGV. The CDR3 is CASSLVVTSGFTQYF. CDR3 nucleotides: TGTGCCAGCAGCTTAGTAGTGACTAGCGGTTTTACGCAGTACTTC.

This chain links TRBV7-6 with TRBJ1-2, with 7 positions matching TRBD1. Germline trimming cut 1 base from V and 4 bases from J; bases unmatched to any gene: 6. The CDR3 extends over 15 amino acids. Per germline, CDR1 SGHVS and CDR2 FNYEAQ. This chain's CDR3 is CASSLGGGDSYGYTF. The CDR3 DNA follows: TGTGCCAGCAGCTTAGGCGGTGGGGACAGCTATGGCTACACCTTC.

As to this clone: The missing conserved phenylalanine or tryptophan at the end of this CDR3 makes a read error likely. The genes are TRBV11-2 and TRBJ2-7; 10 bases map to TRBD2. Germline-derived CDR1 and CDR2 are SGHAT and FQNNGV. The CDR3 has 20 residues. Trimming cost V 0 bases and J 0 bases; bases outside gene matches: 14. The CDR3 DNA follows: TGTGCCAGCAGCTTAGAAAGTTATGCTAGCGGGGGACCCTACTCCTACGAGCAGTACCTC. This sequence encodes CASSLESYASGGPYSYEQYL.

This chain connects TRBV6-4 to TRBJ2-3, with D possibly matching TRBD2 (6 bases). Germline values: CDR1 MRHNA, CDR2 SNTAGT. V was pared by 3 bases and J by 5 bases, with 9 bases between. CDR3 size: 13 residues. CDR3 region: CASSEWRGDTQYF. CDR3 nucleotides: TGTGCCAGCAGTGAGTGGAGGGGAGATACGCAGTATTTT.

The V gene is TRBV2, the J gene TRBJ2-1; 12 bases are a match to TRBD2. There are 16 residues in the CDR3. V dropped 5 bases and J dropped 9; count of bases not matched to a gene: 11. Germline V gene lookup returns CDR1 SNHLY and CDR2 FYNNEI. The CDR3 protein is CASSQGPSGRGSEQFF. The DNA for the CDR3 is TGTGCCAGCAGTCAGGGGCCTAGCGGGAGGGGATCTGAGCAGTTCTTC.

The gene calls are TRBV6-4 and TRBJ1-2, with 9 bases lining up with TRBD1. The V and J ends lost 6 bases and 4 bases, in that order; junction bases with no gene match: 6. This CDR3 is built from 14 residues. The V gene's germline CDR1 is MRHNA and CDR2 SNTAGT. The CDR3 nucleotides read TGTGCCAGCAGACCCGGGACAGGGTCCTATGGCTACACCTTC. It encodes CASRPGTGSYGYTF.

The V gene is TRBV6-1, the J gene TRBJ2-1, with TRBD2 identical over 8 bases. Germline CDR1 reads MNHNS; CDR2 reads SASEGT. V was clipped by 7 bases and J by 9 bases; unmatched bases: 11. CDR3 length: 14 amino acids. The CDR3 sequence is CASKPSGSWVEQFF. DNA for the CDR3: TGTGCCAGCAAGCCCAGCGGGAGTTGGGTTGAGCAGTTCTTC.

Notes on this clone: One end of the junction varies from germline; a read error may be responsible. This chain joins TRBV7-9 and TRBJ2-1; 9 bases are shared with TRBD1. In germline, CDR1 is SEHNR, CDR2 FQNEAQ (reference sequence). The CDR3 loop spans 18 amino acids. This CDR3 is CSSTLVQGASGIVDEQFF. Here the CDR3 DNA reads TGTTCCAGCACCCTGGTACAGGGGGCGAGCGGGATTGTGGATGAGCAGTTCTTC.

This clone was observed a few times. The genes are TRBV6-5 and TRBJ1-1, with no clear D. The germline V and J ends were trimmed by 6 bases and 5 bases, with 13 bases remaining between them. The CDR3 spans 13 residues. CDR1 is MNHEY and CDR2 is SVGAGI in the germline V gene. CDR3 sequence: CASRPVQRTEAFF. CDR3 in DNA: TGTGCCAGCAGGCCCGTCCAGCGGACTGAAGCTTTCTTT.

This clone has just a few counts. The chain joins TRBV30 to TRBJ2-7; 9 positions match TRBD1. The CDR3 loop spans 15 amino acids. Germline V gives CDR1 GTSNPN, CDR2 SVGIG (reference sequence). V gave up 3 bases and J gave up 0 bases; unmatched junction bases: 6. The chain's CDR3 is CAWRGQGKGSYEQYF. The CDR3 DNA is TGTGCCTGGAGGGGACAGGGAAAAGGCTCCTACGAGCAGTACTTC.

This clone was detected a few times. Here the CDR3 DNA reads TGTGCCAGCAGCCTCGGACGGACAAAAGAAGCTTTCTTT. This translates into CASSLGRTKEAFF. V usage is TRBV5-4 and J usage is TRBJ1-1; D is perhaps TRBD1 (5 bases). Between the trimmed V and J ends, which lost 4 bases and 8 bases, there was a span of 15 bases. The germline CDR1 and CDR2 sequences are SGHNT and YYREEE (reference sequence). This CDR3 region has 13 residues.

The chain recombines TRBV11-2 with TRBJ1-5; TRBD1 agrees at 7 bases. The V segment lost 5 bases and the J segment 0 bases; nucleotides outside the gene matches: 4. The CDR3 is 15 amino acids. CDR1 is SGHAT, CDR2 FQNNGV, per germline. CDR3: CASSRDSNSNQPQHF. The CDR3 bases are TGTGCCAGCAGCCGGGACAGTAATAGCAATCAGCCCCAGCATTTT.

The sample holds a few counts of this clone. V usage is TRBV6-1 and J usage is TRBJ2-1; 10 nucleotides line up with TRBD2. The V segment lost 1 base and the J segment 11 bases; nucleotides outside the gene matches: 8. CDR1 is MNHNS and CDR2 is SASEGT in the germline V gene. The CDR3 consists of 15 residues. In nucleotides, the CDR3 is TGTGCCAGCAGTGAAGAGGGTAGCGGGAGGCAAAAGCAGTTCTTC. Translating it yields CASSEEGSGRQKQFF.

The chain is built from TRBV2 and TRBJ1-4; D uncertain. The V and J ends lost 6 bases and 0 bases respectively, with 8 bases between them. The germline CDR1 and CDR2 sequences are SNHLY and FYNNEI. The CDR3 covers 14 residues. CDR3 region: CASREYSTNEKLFF. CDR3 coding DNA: TGTGCCAGCAGGGAATACTCAACTAATGAAAAACTGTTTTTT.

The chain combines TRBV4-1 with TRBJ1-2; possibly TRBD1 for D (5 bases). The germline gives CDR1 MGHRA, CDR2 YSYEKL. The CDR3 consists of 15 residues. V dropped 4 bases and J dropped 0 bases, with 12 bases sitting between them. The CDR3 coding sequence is TGCGCCAGCAGCCGAGAGGACACAACTAACTATGGCTACACCTTC. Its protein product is CASSREDTTNYGYTF.

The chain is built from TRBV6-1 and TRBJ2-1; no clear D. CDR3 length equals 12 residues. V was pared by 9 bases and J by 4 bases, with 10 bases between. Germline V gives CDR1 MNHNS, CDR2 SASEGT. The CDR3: CASGQAYNEQFF. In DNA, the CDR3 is TGTGCCAGTGGGCAGGCTTACAATGAGCAGTTCTTC.

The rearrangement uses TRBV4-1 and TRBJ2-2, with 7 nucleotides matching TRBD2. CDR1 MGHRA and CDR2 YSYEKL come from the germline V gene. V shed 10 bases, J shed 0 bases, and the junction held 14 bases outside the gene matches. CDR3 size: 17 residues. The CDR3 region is CATINGRSGTNTGELFF. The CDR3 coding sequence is TGCGCCACCATAAATGGTAGGAGCGGGACGAACACCGGGGAGCTGTTTTTT.

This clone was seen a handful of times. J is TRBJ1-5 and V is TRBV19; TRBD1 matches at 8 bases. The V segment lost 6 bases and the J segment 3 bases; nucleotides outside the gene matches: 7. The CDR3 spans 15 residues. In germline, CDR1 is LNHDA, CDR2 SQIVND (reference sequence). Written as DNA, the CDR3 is TGTGCCAGTAGCCAGGACAGGGTGGACAATCAGCCCCAGCATTTT. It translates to CASSQDRVDNQPQHF.

Written as DNA, the CDR3 is TGCGCCAGCAGCCATTTAGGGGAGAACACTGAAGCTTTCTTT. As protein: CASSHLGENTEAFF. The chain recombines TRBV4-3 with TRBJ1-1, with D maybe TRBD1 (5 bases). Germline V CDR1 and CDR2: LGHNA, YSLEER. CDR3 length: 14 residues. Trimming left V 3 bases short and J 1 base short, with 9 bases between.

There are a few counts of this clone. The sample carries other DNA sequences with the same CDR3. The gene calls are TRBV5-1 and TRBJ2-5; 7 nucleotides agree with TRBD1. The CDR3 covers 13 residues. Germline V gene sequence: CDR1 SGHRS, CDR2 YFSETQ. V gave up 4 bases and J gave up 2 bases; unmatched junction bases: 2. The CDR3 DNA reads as TGCGCCAGCAGCCTGGGACAGCAAGAGACCCAGTACTTC. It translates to CASSLGQQETQYF.

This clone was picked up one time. The DNA for the CDR3 is TGCGCCAGCAGCTTCTTGATGGCTCCTAATGAAAAACTGTTTTTT. This translates into CASSFLMAPNEKLFF. The rearrangement links TRBV5-1 to TRBJ1-4; D remains ambiguous. The CDR3 is made up of 15 amino acids. Germline CDR1 is SGHRS and CDR2 is YFSETQ. The V gene lost 2 bases and the J gene lost 3 bases, with 11 bases spanning the gap.

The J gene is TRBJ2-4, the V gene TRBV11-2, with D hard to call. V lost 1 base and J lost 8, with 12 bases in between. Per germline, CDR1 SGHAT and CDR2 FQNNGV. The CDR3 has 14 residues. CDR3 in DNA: TGTGCCAGCAGCTTAGCTAGTATGTCTGACATTCAGTACTTC. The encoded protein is CASSLASMSDIQYF.

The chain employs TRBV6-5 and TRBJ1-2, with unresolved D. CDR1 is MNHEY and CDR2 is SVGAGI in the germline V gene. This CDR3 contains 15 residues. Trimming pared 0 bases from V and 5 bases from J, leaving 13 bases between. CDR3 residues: CASSYSNFRGYGYTF. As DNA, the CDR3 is TGTGCCAGCAGTTACTCGAATTTTCGGGGATATGGCTACACCTTC.

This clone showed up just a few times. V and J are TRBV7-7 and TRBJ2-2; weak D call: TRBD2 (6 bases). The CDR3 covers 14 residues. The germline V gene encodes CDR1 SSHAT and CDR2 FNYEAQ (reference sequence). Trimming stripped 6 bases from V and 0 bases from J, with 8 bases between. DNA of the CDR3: TGTGCCAGCAGACGGGACTCGAACACCGGGGAGCTGTTTTTT. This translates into CASRRDSNTGELFF.

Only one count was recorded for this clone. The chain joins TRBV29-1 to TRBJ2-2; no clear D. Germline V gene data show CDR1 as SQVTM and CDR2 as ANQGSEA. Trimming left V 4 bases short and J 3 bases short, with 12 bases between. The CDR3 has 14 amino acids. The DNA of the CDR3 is TGCAGCGTTGCTCTGCAGGTTGACACCGGGGAGCTGTTTTTT. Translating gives CSVALQVDTGELFF.